Below, one TCR beta chain is given with its context. Antigen: not known. This entry is derived from a study of T cell responses to AZD1222 COVID-19 vaccine. The study, taken as a whole, reports: Dominant at 160-218 and 743-854, vaccine-associated CD4 TCRs also spanned spike. Two doses of AZD1222 preceded a rise in Spike-specific TCR breadth and depth. White British ancestry dominated among donors, who included more females, and clonal diversity was possibly underestimated.

The method was immunoSEQ multiplex PCR; TCRdb's version includes in-frame clones alone and lacks a portion of them. The table records about 83,000 clones, roughly 90% of them present only once. This CDR3 spans 11 amino acids. With 6 bases removed from V and 4 bases from J, the gap between germline ends came to 7 bases. CDR1 and CDR2 from the germline V gene are DFQATT and SNEGSKA (reference sequence). The sample was peripheral blood, taken on day 0 of MenACWY control vaccination. The receptor comes from an adult in good health. The chain employs TRBV20-1 and TRBJ1-5; D not resolved. The CDR3 sequence: CSAAGNQPQHF. As DNA, the CDR3 is TGCAGTGCCGCCGGGAATCAGCCCCAGCATTTT.